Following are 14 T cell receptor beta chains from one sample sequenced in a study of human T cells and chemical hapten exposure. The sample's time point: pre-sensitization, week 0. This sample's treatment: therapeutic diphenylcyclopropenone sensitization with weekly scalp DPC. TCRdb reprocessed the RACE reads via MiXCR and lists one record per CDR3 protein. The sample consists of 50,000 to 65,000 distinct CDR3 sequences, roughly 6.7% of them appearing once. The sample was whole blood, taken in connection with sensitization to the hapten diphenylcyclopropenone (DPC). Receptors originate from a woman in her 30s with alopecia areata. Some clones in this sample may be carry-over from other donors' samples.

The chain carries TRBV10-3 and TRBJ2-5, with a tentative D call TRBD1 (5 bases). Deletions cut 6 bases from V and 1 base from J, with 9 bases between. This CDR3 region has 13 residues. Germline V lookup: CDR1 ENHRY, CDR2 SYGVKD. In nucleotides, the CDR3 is TGTGCCATCAGCCGACAGCCCCAAGAGACCCAGTACTTC. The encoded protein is CAISRQPQETQYF.

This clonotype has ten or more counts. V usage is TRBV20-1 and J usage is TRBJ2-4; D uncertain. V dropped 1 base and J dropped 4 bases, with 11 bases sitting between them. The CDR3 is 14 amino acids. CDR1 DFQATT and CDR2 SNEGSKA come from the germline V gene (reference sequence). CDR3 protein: CSARGSGLKNIQYF. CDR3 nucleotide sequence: TGCAGTGCTAGAGGGTCAGGCCTGAAAAACATTCAGTACTTC.

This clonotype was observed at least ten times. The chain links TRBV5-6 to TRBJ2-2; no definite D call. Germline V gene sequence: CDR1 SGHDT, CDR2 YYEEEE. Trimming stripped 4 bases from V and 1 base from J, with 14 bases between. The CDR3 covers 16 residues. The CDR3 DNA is TGTGCCAGCAGCCATCCCCTGGACGGGAACACCGGGGAGCTGTTTTTT. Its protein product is CASSHPLDGNTGELFF.

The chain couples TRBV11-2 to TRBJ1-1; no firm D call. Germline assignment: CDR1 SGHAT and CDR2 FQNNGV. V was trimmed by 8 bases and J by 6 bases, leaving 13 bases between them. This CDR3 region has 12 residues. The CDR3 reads CASEPFSSEAFF. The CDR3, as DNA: TGTGCCAGCGAGCCCTTTTCGTCTGAAGCTTTCTTT.

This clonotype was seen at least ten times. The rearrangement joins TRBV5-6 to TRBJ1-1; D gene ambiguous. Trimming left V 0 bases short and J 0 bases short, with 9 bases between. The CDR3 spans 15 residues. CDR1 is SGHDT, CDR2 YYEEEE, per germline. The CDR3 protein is CASSLVGFMNTEAFF. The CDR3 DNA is TGTGCCAGCAGCTTGGTGGGGTTCATGAACACTGAAGCTTTCTTT. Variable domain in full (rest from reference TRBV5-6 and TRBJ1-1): DAGVTQSPTHLIKTRGQQVTLRCSPKSGHDTVSWYQQALGQGPQFIFQYYEEEERQRGNFPDRFSGHQFPNYSSELNVNALLLGDSALYLCASSLVGFMNTEAFFGQGTRLTVV.

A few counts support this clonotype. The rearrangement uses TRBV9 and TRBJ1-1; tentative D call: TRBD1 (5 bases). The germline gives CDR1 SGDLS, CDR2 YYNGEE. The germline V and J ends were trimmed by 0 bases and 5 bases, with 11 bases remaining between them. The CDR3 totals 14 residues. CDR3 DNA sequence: TGTGCCAGCAGCGTAGTTCCAGGGTGGACTGAAGCTTTCTTT. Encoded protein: CASSVVPGWTEAFF.

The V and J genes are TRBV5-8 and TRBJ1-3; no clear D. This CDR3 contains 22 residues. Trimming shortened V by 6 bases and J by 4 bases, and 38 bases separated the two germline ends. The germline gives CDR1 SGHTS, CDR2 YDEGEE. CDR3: CASTDLRAFLYRKDQGGNTIYF. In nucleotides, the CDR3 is TGTGCCAGCACCGACCTTCGGGCTTTTTTGTACCGAAAGGACCAAGGAGGAAACACCATATATTTT.

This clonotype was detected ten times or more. This CDR3 reads CASSEGWTPLHF. CDR3 DNA sequence: TGTGCCAGCAGTGAAGGGTGGACACCCCTCCACTTT. V and J are TRBV2 and TRBJ1-6; D is uncertain. The V gene lost 1 base and the J gene lost 11 bases, with 6 bases spanning the gap. The germline gives CDR1 SNHLY, CDR2 FYNNEI. The CDR3 spans 12 residues.

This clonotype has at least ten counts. The CDR3 reads CASRPPPAGNTDTQYF. CDR3 sequence (DNA): TGTGCCAGCAGGCCCCCTCCAGCGGGGAATACAGATACGCAGTATTTT. The chain has TRBV6-5 and TRBJ2-3; 7 bases match TRBD2. Germline CDR1 and CDR2: MNHEY and SVGAGI. Losses at the gene ends were 6 bases for V and 3 bases for J; bases not matched to a gene: 12. There are 16 residues in the CDR3.

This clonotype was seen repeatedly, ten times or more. The CDR3 sequence is CAISGGWSDTQYF. The CDR3 region has the DNA TGTGCCATCAGTGGTGGGTGGTCAGATACGCAGTATTTT. The J gene is TRBJ2-3, the V gene TRBV10-3; D ambiguous. CDR3 length: 13 amino acids. The V end lost 4 bases, the J end lost 4 bases, and 9 bases lay between the germline ends. Germline CDR1 ENHRY, CDR2 SYGVKD.

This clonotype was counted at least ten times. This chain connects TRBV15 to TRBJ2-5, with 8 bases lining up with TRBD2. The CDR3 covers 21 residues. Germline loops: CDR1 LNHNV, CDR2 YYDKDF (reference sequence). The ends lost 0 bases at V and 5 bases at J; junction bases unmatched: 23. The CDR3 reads CATSRDRRAGAGAQRQETQYF. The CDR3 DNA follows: TGTGCCACCAGCAGAGATCGGCGGGCCGGAGCGGGGGCTCAGAGGCAGGAGACCCAGTACTTC.

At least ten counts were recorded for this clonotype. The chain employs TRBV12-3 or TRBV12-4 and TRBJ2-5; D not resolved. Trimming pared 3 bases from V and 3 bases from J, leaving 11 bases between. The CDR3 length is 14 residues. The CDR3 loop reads CASSFKRTKETQYF. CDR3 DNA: TGTGCCAGCAGTTTTAAGCGTACCAAAGAGACCCAGTACTTC.

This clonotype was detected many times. The CDR3 DNA sequence: TGTGCCAGCAGGGGATTACTAGCGGGGGGATACAATGAGCAGTTCTTC. It yields the protein CASRGLLAGGYNEQFF. The V call is TRBV6-1, the J call TRBJ2-1; 12 nucleotides match TRBD2. Germline CDR1 MNHNS, CDR2 SASEGT. Germline trimming cut 6 bases from V and 4 bases from J; bases unmatched to any gene: 7. This CDR3 has 16 amino acids.

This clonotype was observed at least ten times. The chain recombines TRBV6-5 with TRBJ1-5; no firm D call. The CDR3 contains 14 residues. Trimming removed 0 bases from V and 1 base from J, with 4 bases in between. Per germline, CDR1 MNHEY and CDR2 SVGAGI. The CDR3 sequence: CASSYSISNQPQHF. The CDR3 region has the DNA TGTGCCAGCAGTTACTCGATCAGCAATCAGCCCCAGCATTTT.